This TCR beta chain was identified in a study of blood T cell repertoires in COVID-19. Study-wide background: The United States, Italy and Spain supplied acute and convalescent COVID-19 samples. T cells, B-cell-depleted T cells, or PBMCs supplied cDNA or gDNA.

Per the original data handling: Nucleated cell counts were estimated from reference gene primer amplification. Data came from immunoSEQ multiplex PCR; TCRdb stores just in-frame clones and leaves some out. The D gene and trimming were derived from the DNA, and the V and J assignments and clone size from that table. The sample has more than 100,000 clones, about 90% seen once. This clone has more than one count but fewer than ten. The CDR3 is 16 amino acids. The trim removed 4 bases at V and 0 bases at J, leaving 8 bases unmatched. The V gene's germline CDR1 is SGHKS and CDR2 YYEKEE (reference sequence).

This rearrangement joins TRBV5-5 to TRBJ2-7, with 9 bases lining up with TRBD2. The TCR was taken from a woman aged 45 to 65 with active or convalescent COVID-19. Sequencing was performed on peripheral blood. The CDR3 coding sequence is TGTGCCAGCAGCGGACAAGCTAGCGGGGTCTCCTACGAGCAGTACTTC. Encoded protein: CASSGQASGVSYEQYF.